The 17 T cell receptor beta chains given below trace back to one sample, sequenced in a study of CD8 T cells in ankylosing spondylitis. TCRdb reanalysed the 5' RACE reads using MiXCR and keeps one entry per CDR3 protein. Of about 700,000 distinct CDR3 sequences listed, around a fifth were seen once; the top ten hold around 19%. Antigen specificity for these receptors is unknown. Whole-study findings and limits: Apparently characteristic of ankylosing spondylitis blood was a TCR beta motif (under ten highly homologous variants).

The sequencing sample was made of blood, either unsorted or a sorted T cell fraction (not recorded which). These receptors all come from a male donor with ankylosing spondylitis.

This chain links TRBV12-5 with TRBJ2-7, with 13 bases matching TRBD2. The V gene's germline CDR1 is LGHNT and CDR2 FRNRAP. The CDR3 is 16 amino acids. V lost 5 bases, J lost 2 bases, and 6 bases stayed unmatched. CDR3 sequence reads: CASGQRLAGGTYEQYF. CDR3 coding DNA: TGTGCTAGTGGTCAACGACTAGCGGGAGGAACCTACGAGCAGTACTTC.

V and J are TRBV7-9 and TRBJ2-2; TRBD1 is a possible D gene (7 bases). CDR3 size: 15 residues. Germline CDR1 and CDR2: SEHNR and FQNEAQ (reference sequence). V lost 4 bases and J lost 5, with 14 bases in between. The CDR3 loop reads CASSSGQAGTGELFF. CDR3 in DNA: TGTGCCAGCAGCTCAGGACAGGCGGGAACCGGGGAGCTGTTTTTT.

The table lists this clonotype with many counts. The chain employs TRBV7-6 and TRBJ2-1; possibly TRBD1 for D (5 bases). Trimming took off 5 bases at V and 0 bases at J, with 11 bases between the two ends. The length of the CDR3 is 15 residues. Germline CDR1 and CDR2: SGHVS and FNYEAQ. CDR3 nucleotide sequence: TGTGCCAGCAGCCCGACAGAGAGCTCCTACAATGAGCAGTTCTTC. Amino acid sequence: CASSPTESSYNEQFF.

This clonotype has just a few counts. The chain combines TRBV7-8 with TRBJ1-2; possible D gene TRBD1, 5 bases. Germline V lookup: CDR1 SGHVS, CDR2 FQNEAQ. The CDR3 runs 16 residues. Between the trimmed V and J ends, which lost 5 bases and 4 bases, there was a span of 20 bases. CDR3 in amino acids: CASSITRDGPSYGYTF. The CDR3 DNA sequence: TGTGCCAGCAGCATAACGCGGGACGGTCCCTCCTATGGCTACACCTTC.

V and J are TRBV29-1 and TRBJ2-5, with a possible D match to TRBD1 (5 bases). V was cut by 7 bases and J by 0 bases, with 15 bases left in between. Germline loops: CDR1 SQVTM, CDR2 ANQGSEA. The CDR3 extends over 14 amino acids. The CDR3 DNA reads TGCAGCGCCAAAGCCCCAGGGTACCAAGAGACCCAGTACTTC. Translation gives CSAKAPGYQETQYF.

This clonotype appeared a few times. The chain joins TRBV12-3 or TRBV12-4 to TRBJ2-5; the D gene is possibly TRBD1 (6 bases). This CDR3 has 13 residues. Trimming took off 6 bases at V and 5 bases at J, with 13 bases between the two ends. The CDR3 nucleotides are TGTGCCAGCAGGAACAGGGTCACGGAGACCCAGTACTTC. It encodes CASRNRVTETQYF.

The CDR3 here is CASSRDGAQDTQYF. CDR3 in DNA: TGTGCCAGCAGCCGGGACGGGGCACAAGATACGCAGTATTTT. The V gene is TRBV7-2, the J gene TRBJ2-3; the D gene could be TRBD1 or TRBD2 (5 bases each). The germline CDR1 and CDR2 sequences are SGHTA and FQGNSA. The ends were cut back, 5 bases at V and 5 bases at J, with 14 bases in the middle. CDR3 length: 14 amino acids.

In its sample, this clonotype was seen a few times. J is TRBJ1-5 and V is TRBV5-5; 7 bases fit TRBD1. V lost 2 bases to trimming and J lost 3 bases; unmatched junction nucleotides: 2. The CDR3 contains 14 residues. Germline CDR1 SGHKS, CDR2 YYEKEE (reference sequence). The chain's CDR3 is CASSFGQDNQPQHF. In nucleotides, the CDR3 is TGTGCCAGCAGCTTCGGACAGGACAATCAGCCCCAGCATTTT.

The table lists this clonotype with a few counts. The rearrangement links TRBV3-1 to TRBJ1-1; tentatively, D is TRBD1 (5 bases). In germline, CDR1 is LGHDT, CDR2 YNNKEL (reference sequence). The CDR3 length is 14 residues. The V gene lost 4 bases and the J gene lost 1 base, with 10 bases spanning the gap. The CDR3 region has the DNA TGTGCCAGCAGCCGAACTACAGGGAACACTGAAGCTTTCTTT. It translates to CASSRTTGNTEAFF.

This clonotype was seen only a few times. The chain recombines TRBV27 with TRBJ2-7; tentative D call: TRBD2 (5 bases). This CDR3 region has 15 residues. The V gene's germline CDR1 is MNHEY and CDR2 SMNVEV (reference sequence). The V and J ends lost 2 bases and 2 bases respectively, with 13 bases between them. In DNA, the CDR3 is TGTGCCAGCAGTTTAGAGGGCCCCGGGACCTACGAGCAGTACTTC. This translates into CASSLEGPGTYEQYF.

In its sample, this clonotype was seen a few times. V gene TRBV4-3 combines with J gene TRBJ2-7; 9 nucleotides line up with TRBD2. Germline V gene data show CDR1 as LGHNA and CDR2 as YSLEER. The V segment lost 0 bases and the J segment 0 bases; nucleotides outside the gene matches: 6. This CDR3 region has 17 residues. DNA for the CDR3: TGCGCCAGCAGCCAAGAGAGCCTTAGCGGGAGCTCCTACGAGCAGTACTTC. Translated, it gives CASSQESLSGSSYEQYF.

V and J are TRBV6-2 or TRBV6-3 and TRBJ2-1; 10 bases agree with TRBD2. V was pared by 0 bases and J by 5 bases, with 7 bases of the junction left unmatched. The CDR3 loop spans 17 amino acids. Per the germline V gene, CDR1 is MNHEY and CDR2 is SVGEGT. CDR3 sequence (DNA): TGTGCCAGCAGTTACTCGCCGCCGGGACTAGCGAACAATGAGCAGTTCTTC. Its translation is CASSYSPPGLANNEQFF.

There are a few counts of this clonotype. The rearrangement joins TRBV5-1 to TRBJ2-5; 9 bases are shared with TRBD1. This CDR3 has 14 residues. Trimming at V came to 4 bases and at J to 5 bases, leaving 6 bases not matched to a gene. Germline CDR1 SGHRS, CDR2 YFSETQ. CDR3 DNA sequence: TGCGCCAGCAGCCTCGGACAGGGGTATGAGACCCAGTACTTC. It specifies CASSLGQGYETQYF.

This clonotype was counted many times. CDR3 sequence reads: CATSREGSGAKGEQYF. As DNA, the CDR3 is TGTGCCACCAGCAGAGAAGGGAGCGGGGCCAAGGGCGAGCAGTACTTC. The chain recombines TRBV15 with TRBJ2-7; the match to TRBD2 covers 7 bases. V gave up 0 bases and J gave up 6 bases; unmatched junction bases: 11. The CDR3 totals 16 residues. CDR1 is LNHNV and CDR2 is YYDKDF in the germline V gene (reference sequence).

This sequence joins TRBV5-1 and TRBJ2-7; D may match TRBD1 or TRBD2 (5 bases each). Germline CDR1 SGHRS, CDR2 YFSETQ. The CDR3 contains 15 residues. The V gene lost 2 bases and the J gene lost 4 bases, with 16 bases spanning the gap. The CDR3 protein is CASSFEGRGLYEQYF. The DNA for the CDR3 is TGCGCCAGCAGCTTCGAGGGACGGGGCCTTTACGAGCAGTACTTC.

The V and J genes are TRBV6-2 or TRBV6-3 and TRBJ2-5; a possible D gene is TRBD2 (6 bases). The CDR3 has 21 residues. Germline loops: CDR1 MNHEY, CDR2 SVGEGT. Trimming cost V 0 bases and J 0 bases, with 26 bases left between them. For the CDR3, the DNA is TGTGCCAGCAGTTACTCGATTTCCAGGGCAGGACGGAGGGGTAACCAAGAGACCCAGTACTTC. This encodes CASSYSISRAGRRGNQETQYF.

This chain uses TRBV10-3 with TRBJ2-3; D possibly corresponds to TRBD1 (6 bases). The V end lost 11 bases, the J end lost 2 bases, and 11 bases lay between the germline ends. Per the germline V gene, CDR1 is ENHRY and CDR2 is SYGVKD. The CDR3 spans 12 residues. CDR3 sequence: CASGQSTDTQYF. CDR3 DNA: TGTGCCTCCGGACAGTCCACAGATACGCAGTATTTT.